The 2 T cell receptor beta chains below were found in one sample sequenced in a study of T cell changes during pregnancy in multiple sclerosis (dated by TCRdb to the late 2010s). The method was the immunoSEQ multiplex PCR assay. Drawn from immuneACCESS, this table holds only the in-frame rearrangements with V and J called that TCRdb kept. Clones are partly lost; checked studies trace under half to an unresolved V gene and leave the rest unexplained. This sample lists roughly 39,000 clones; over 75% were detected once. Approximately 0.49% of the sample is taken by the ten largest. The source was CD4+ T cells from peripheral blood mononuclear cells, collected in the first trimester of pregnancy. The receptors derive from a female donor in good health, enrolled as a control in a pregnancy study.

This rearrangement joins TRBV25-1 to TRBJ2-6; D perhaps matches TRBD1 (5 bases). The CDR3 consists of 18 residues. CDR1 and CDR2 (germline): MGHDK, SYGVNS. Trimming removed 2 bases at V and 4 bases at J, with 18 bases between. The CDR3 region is CASSERSGRATGANVLTF. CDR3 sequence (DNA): TGTGCCAGCAGTGAAAGGTCCGGCAGGGCCACAGGGGCCAACGTCCTGACTTTC. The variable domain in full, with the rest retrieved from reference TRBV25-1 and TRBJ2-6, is EADIYQTPRYLVIGTGKKITLECSQTMGHDKMYWYQQDPGMELHLIHYSYGVNSTEKGDLSSESTVSRIRTEHFPLTLESARPSHTSQYLCASSERSGRATGANVLTFGAGSRLTVL.

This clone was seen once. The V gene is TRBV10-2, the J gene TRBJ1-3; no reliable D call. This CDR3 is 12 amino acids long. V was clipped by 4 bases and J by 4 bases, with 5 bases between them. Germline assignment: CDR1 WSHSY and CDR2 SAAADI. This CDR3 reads CASSVRGNTIYF. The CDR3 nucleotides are TGCGCCAGCAGTGTGCGGGGAAACACCATATATTTT.